This T cell receptor beta chain was sequenced during a study of blood T cell repertoires in COVID-19. In the study overall: Both acute and convalescent COVID-19 samples were obtained from the United States, Italy and Spain. In each case, the material was cDNA or gDNA derived from T cells, B-cell-depleted T cells, or PBMCs.

The germline V gene encodes CDR1 LGHDT and CDR2 YNNKEL (reference sequence). V was pared by 5 bases and J by 8 bases, with 15 bases between. The CDR3 sequence is 13 residues long. The authors' processing: By means of reference gene primer amplification, nucleated cell counts were estimated. Here immunoSEQ multiplex PCR was the method, and the copy in TCRdb shows in-frame clones only, minus some. V and J calls plus clone size are reproduced from that table; the DNA served to infer D and trimming. Of about 180,000 clones in the sample, approximately 90% were seen once. Sequencing was carried out using peripheral blood. The V and J genes are TRBV3-1 (or the pseudogene TRBV3-2) and TRBJ1-1, with unresolved D. The receptor was derived from a woman younger than 45 with acute or convalescent COVID-19. CDR3 DNA sequence: TGTGCCAGCAGCTTCACGTTGGGCCCAGAAGCTTTCTTT. Its translation is CASSFTLGPEAFF.